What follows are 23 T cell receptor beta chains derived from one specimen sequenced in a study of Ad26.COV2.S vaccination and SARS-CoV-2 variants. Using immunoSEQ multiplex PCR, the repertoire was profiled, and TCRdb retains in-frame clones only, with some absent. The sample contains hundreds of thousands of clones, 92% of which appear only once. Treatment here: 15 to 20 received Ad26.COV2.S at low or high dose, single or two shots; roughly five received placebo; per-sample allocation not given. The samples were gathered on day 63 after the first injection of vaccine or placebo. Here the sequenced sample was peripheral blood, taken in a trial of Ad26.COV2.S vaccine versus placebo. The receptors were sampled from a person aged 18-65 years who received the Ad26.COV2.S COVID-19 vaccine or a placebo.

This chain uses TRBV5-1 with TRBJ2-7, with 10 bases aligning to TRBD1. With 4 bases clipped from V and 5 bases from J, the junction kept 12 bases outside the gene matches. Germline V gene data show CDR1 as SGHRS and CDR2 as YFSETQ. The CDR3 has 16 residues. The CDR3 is CASSPKSGTGEDEQYF. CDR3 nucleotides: TGCGCCAGCAGCCCTAAATCCGGGACAGGGGAGGACGAGCAGTACTTC.

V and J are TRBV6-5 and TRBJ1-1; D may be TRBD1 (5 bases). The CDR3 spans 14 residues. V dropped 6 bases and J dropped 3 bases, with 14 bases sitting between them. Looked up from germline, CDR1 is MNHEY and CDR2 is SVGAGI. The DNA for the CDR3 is TGTGCCAGCAGCACATTGACAGACTACACTGAAGCTTTCTTT. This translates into CASSTLTDYTEAFF.

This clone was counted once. The CDR3 DNA follows: TGTGCCAGCAGTTTAGACCCGCCCCAGCATTTT. It yields the protein CASSLDPPQHF. The chain combines TRBV28 with TRBJ1-5, with D unresolved. CDR1 is MDHEN and CDR2 is SYDVKM in the germline V gene. The ends were cut back, 2 bases at V and 9 bases at J, with 5 bases in the middle. This CDR3 comprises 11 residues. Complete variable domain (other parts from reference TRBV28 and TRBJ1-5): DVKVTQSSRYLVKRTGEKVFLECVQDMDHENMFWYRQDPGLGLRLIYFSYDVKMKEKGDIPEGYSVSREKKERFSLILESASTNQTSMYLCASSLDPPQHFGDGTRLSIL.

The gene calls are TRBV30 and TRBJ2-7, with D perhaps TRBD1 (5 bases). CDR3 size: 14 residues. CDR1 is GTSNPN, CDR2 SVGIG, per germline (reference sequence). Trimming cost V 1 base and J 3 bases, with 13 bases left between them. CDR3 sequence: CAWSGSRVIYEQYF. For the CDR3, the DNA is TGTGCCTGGAGTGGCTCCAGGGTGATCTACGAGCAGTACTTC.

The CDR3 DNA is TGTGCCAGCAGCCCACCCGGGACTAGCGGGGGGGTGATTGAGCAGTTCTTC. As protein: CASSPPGTSGGVIEQFF. V is TRBV13 and J is TRBJ2-1; 16 positions match TRBD2. Germline CDR1 is PRHDT and CDR2 is FYEKMQ (reference sequence). V lost 5 bases and J lost 9; bases outside the gene matches: 10. This CDR3 is 17 amino acids long.

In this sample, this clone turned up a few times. CDR3 coding DNA: TGTGCCAGCAGAACCGGGACCGGTTACTACGAGCAGTACTTC. It translates to CASRTGTGYYEQYF. This sequence joins TRBV6-6 and TRBJ2-7; either TRBD1 or TRBD2 may fit D (5 bases each). Deletions cut 6 bases from V and 3 bases from J, with 15 bases between. This CDR3 has 14 amino acids. CDR1 and CDR2 from the germline V gene are MNHNY and SVGAGI (reference sequence).

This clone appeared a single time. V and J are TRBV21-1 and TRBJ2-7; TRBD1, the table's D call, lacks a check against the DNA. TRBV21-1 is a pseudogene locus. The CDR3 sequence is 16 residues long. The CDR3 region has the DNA TGTGCCAGCAGCAAAATGGGGCCCATACCATGGTACGAGCAGTACTTC. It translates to CASSKMGPIPWYEQYF.

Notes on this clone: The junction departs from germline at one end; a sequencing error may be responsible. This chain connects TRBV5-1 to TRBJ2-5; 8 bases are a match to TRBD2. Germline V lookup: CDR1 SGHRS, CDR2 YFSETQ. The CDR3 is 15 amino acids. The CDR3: CASSLGTSSREAQYF. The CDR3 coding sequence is TGCGCCAGCAGCTTGGGGACTAGCTCAAGAGAGGCCCAGTACTTC.

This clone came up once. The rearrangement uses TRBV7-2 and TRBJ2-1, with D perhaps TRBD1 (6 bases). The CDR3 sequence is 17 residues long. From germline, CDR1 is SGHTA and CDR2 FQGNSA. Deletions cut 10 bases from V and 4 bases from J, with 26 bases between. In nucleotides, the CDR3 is TGTGCCACCTCTTCTCTCTTCCAGGGGCAAATATACAATGAGCAGTTCTTC. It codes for CATSSLFQGQIYNEQFF.

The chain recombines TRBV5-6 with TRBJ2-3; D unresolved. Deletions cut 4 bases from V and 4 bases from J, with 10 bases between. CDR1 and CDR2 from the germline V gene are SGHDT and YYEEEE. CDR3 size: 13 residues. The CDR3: CASSRNGPDTQYF. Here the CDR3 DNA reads TGTGCCAGCAGCCGGAATGGGCCAGATACGCAGTATTTT. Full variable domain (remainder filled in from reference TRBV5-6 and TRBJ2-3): DAGVTQSPTHLIKTRGQQVTLRCSPKSGHDTVSWYQQALGQGPQFIFQYYEEEERQRGNFPDRFSGHQFPNYSSELNVNALLLGDSALYLCASSRNGPDTQYFGPGTRLTVL.

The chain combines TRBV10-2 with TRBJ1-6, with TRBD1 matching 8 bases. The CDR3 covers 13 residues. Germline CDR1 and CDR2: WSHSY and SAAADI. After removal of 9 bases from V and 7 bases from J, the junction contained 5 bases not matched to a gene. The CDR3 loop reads CASARQGNSPLHF. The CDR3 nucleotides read TGCGCCAGTGCTCGACAGGGGAATTCACCCCTCCACTTT.

The CDR3 nucleotides are TGCGCCAGCAGCCTTACTGGACTCCCCGTCAAAGTGCAGTACTTC. It specifies CASSLTGLPVKVQYF. The V call is TRBV5-1, the J call TRBJ2-7; D possibly corresponds to TRBD2 (5 bases). The V gene lost 4 bases and the J gene lost 9 bases, with 23 bases spanning the gap. The CDR3 sequence is 15 residues long. CDR1 and CDR2 (germline): SGHRS, YFSETQ.

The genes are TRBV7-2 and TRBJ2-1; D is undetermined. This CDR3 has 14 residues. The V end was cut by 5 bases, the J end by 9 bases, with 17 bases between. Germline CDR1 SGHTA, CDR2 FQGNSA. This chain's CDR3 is CASSPPEWLSEQFF. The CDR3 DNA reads TGTGCCAGCAGCCCCCCCGAGTGGTTGAGTGAGCAGTTCTTC.

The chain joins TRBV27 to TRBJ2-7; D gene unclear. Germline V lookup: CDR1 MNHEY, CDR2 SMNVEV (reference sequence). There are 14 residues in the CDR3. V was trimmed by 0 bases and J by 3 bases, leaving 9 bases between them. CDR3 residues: CASSLSGSSYEQYF. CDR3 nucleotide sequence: TGTGCCAGCAGTTTATCGGGGTCGAGCTACGAGCAGTACTTC.

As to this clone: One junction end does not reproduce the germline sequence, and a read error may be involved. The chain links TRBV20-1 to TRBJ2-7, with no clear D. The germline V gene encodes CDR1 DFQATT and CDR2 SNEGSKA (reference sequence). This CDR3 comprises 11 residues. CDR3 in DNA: TGCAGTGCTGGACCGCCCGGTGGAAAGTTTTTC. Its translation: CSAGPPGGKFF.

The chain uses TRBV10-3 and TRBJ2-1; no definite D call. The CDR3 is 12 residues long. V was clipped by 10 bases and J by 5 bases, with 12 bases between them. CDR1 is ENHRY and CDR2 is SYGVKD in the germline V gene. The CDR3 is CATLGNHNEQFF. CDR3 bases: TGTGCCACCCTCGGAAATCACAATGAGCAGTTCTTC.

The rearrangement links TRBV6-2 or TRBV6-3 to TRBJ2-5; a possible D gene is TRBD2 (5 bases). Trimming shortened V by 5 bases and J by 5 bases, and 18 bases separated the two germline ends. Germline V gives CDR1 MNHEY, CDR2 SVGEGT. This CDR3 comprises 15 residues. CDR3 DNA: TGTGCCAGCAGTCTTGACGGAGGCTCGGGTGAGACCCAGTACTTC. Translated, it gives CASSLDGGSGETQYF.

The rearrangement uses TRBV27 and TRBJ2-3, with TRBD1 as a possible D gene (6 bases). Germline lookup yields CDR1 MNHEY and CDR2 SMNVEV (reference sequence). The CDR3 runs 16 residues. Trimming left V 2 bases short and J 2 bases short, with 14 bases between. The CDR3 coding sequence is TGTGCCAGCAGTTTAGGACCGGGACACCTCACAGATACGCAGTATTTT. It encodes CASSLGPGHLTDTQYF.

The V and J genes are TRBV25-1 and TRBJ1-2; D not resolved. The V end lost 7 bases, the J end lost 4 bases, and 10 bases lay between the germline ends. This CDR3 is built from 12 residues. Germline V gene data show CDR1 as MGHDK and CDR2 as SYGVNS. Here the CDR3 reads CASKDSSYGYTF. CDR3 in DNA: TGTGCCAGCAAAGATTCCAGCTATGGCTACACCTTC.

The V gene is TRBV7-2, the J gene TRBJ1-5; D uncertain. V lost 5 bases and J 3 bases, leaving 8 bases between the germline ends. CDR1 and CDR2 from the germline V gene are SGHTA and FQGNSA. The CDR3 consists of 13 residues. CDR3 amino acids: CASSPWHNQPQHF. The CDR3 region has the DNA TGTGCCAGCAGCCCCTGGCACAATCAGCCCCAGCATTTT.

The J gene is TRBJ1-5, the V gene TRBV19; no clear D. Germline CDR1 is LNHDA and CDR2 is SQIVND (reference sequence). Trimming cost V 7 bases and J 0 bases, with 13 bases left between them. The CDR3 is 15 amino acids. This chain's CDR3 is CASTKGRDSNQPQHF. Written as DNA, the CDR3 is TGTGCCAGTACCAAGGGTAGAGATAGCAATCAGCCCCAGCATTTT. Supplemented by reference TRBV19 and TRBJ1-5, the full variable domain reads DGGITQSPKYLFRKEGQNVTLSCEQNLNHDAMYWYRQDPGQGLRLIYYSQIVNDFQKGDIAEGYSVSREKKESFPLTVTSAQKNPTAFYLCASTKGRDSNQPQHFGDGTRLSIL.

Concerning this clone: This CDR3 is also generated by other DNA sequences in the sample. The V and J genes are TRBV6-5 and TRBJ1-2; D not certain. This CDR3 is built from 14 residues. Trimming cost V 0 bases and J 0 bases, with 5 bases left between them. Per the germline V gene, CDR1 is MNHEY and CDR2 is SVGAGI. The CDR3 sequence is CASSYSRTNYGYTF. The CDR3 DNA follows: TGTGCCAGCAGTTACTCGAGGACTAACTATGGCTACACCTTC.

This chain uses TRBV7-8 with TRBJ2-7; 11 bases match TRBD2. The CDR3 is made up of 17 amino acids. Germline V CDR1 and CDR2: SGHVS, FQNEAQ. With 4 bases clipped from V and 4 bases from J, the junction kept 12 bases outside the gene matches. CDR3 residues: CASSSSASGGTPYEQYF. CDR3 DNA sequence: TGTGCCAGCAGCTCGAGCGCTAGCGGGGGGACCCCGTACGAGCAGTACTTC.